A selection of T cell receptor beta chains follows, all from one sample in a study of neurological immune-mediated disorders. TCRdb reprocessed the 5' RACE reads via MiXCR and lists one record per CDR3 protein. The sample lists around 71,000 distinct CDR3 sequences, about an eighth occurring once. Sequencing input: PBMCs. Every receptor here comes from a female donor with HTLV-1-associated myelopathy (HAM/TSP). Both conserved end residues are part of each CDR3. A D gene is named only where the DNA matches it firmly. Some rows mark clone size as missing; the rest say once, few, many or name a class of expanded clone.

v_gene	j_gene	abundance	d_gene	CDR3nt	CDR3aa
TRBV10-1	TRBJ1-1	many	.	TGCGCCAGCAAGAGGTGTGAGGCTTTCTTT	CASKRCEAFF
TRBV29-1	TRBJ1-6	many	.	TGCAGCGATAAGACAGACTTGCCCCTCCACTTT	CSDKTDLPLHF
TRBV28	TRBJ2-2	many	.	TGTGCCAGCAGTTTAGGCAGGGCGGGGACCGGGGAGCTGTTTTTT	CASSLGRAGTGELFF
TRBV5-1	TRBJ2-3	many	TRBD1	TGCGCCAGCAGCCAGGGACAGGGGCTGACAGATACGCAGTATTTT	CASSQGQGLTDTQYF
TRBV20-1	TRBJ2-1	many	.	TGCAGTGCTAGTATCGGGGGCAGGGAGCAGTTCTTC	CSASIGGREQFF
TRBV3-1	TRBJ1-5	many	.	TGTGCCAGCAGCCAAGTAGGACAGCCCCAGCATTTT	CASSQVGQPQHF
TRBV28	TRBJ1-3	many	.	TGTGCCAGCAGACCTACAGGGTTTGGAAGCACCATATATTTT	CASRPTGFGSTIYF
TRBV29-1	TRBJ1-2	medium-sized	.	TGCAGCGTTGTGAAGGGATGGTCCTATGGCTACACCTTC	CSVVKGWSYGYTF
TRBV28	TRBJ2-1	many	.	TGTGCCAGCAGTTTCGACAGGACCGCTTCGTATCCGTCCTACAATGAGCAGTTCTTC	CASSFDRTASYPSYNEQFF
TRBV20-1	TRBJ1-6	many	TRBD1	TGCAGTGCTAAGACCGGGACAGGGGCCCGGAGGAATTCACCCCTCCACTTT	CSAKTGTGARRNSPLHF
TRBV18	TRBJ2-3	many	.	TGTGCCAGCTCACCACGGGAAGATACGCAGTATTTT	CASSPREDTQYF
TRBV5-1	TRBJ2-7	many	TRBD1	TGCGCCAGCAAATTGATAGACAGGGGAGACGAGCAGTACTTC	CASKLIDRGDEQYF
TRBV15	TRBJ1-5	few	.	TGTGCCACCAGCCCCCCTTATCAGTTCAATCAGCCCCAGCATTTT	CATSPPYQFNQPQHF
TRBV7-2	TRBJ2-1	many	.	TGTGCCAGCAGCTTAGGAGGGGCAGGGAGATACAATGAGCAGTTCTTC	CASSLGGAGRYNEQFF
TRBV5-1	TRBJ2-1	few	TRBD2	TGCGCCAGCAAGATGGGACTAGCGGGGGGAAATGAGCAGTTCTTC	CASKMGLAGGNEQFF
TRBV5-1	TRBJ1-5	many	.	TGCGCCAGCAGCTTGAGGGCAGGAGCTATAAGCAATCAGCCCCAGCATTTT	CASSLRAGAISNQPQHF
TRBV20-1	TRBJ1-2	many	.	TGCAGTGCTAGAGGATTCCGGGACGCTCCGGGGCATGGCTACACCTTC	CSARGFRDAPGHGYTF
TRBV3-1	TRBJ2-4	many	TRBD1	TGTGCCAGCAGCCTGGGGACAGGCGCCAAAAACATTCAGTACTTC	CASSLGTGAKNIQYF
TRBV12-3/TRBV12-4	TRBJ1-2	many	.	TGTGCCAGCAGTTTCCTTGGGACGGCCTATGGCTACACCTTC	CASSFLGTAYGYTF
TRBV20-1	TRBJ2-2	.	.	TGTACTGCCCTAATAGTGGGCGGGGAGGTCACCGGGGAGCCGTTTTTT	CTALIVGGEVTGEPFF
TRBV4-1	TRBJ2-7	many	.	TGCGCCAGCAGCTTAGTCCTGGGGCTGTCCTACGAGCAGTACTTC	CASSLVLGLSYEQYF
TRBV5-5	TRBJ2-1	many	.	TGTGCCAGCAGCCTTGGGATGACATCCTACAATGAGCAGTTCTTC	CASSLGMTSYNEQFF
TRBV6-1	TRBJ1-6	.	.	TGTGCCAGCAGAATCACTAACAATTCACCCCTCCACTTT	CASRITNNSPLHF
TRBV5-1	TRBJ2-6	.	.	TGCGCCAGCAGTTCATGCTCTGGGGCCAACGTCCTGACTTTC	CASSSCSGANVLTF
TRBV9	TRBJ2-5	.	.	TGTGCCAGCGCTCAGGGTGTGGAGACCCAGTACTTC	CASAQGVETQYF
TRBV27	TRBJ2-3	many	TRBD2	TGTGCCAGCAGTCCCCGGGGGGGCCGAGGAGATACGCAGTATTTT	CASSPRGGRGDTQYF
TRBV5-1	TRBJ1-2	many	.	TGCGCCAGCAGCTTGACAGCTAACTATGGCTACACCTTC	CASSLTANYGYTF
TRBV27	TRBJ2-3	many	.	TGTGCCAGCAGTCCCTTAAGGACCGCAGATACGCAGTATTTT	CASSPLRTADTQYF
TRBV5-5	TRBJ1-1	many	.	TGTGCCAGCAGCTTGGATGTCTCCGCGGCTGAAGCTTTCTTT	CASSLDVSAAEAFF
TRBV29-1	TRBJ2-3	many	TRBD1	TGCAGCGTTGGGGACAGAACAGATACGCAGTATTTT	CSVGDRTDTQYF
TRBV29-1	TRBJ2-7	few	TRBD2	TGCAGCGGGGGACTAGCGAACGAGCAGTACTTC	CSGGLANEQYF
TRBV5-1	TRBJ2-2	medium-sized	.	TGTGCCAGCTCGTGGGATTCGAACACCGGGGAGCTGTTTTTT	CASSWDSNTGELFF
TRBV20-1	TRBJ2-3	.	.	TGCAGTGCTAGACGTACAGGGTACCGCACAGATACGCAGTATTTT	CSARRTGYRTDTQYF
TRBV5-1	TRBJ2-1	many	TRBD1	TGCGCCAGCAGCTCTTCGCGGGGGACAGGGGGCCATGAGCAGTTCTTC	CASSSSRGTGGHEQFF
TRBV20-1	TRBJ2-7	many	TRBD1	TGCAGTGCTAGGGAAGACAGGGGGCTGTACGAGCAGTACTTC	CSAREDRGLYEQYF
TRBV7-9	TRBJ2-7	many	TRBD2	TGTGCCAGCAGCCAGGAAGCGGGGGGGCCCTACGAGCAGTACTTC	CASSQEAGGPYEQYF
TRBV20-1	TRBJ2-1	many	TRBD2	TGCAGTGCCTCGGGGGTAGGCCCGGGACTAGCGGGCCTTACGGATTTAAATGAGCAGTTCTTC	CSASGVGPGLAGLTDLNEQFF
TRBV5-6	TRBJ2-7	many	.	TGTGCCAGCAGCCGGGTGTTGCCAGGGGGGGGCAGCGAGCAGTACTTC	CASSRVLPGGGSEQYF
TRBV12-3/TRBV12-4	TRBJ2-1	few	TRBD2	TGTGCCAGCAGTCCTGAGTGGAGGACTAGCGGGGGTAGTGAGCAGTTCTTC	CASSPEWRTSGGSEQFF
TRBV5-1	TRBJ1-1	many	.	TGCGCCAGCAGCTTGCGATATTCCGGGACGAACACTGAAGCTTTCTTT	CASSLRYSGTNTEAFF
TRBV28	TRBJ2-7	many	.	TGTGCCAGCACCGAAAGGGACGGGTACGAGCAGTACTTC	CASTERDGYEQYF
TRBV6-5	TRBJ1-4	many	.	TGTGCCAGCAGTAGAGTCCGGGACGAAGCAACAACTAATGAAAAACTGTTTTTT	CASSRVRDEATTNEKLFF
TRBV10-3	TRBJ2-3	few	TRBD2	TGTGCCATCAGGGCTAGCGGGGCTAGCACAGATACGCAGTATTTT	CAIRASGASTDTQYF